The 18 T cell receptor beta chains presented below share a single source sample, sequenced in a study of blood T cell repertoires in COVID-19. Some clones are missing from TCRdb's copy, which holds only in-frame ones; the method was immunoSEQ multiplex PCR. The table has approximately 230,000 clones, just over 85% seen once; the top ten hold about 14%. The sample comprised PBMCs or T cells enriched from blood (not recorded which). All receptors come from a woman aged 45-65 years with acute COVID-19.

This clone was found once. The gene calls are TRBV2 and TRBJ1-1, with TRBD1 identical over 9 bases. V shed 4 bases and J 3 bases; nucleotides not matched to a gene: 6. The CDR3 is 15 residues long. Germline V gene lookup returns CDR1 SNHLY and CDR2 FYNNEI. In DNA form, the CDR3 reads TGTGCCAGCAGTGCAAAGACAGGGGGGGACACTGAAGCTTTCTTT. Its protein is CASSAKTGGDTEAFF.

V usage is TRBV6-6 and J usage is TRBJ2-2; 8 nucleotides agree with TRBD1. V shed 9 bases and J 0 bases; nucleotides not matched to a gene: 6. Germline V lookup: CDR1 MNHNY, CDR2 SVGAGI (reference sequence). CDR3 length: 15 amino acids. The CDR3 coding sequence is TGTGCCAGTCGGCCAGGGGGCGCGAACACCGGGGAGCTGTTTTTT. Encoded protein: CASRPGGANTGELFF.

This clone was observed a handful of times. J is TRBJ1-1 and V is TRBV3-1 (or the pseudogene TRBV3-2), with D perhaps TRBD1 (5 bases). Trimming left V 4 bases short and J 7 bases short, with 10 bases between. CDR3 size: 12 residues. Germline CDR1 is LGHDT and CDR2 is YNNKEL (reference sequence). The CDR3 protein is CASSRTFYEAFF. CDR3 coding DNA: TGTGCCAGCAGCCGGACATTCTATGAAGCTTTCTTT.

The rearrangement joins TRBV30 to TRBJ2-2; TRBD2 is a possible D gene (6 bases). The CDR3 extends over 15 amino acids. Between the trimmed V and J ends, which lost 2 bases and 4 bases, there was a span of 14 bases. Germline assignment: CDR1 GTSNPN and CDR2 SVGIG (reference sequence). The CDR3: CAWSTLWRGTGELFF. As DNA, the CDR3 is TGTGCCTGGAGTACCTTGTGGAGGGGCACCGGGGAGCTGTTTTTT.

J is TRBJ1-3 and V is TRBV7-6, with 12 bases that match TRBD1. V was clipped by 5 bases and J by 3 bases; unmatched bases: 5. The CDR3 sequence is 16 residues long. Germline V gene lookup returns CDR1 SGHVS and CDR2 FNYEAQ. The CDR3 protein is CASSPGQGAVGNTIYF. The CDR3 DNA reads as TGTGCCAGCAGCCCGGGACAGGGGGCGGTTGGAAACACCATATATTTT. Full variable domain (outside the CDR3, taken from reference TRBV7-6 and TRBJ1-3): GAGVSQSPRYKVTKRGQDVALRCDPISGHVSLYWYRQALGQGPEFLTYFNYEAQQDKSGLPNDRFSAERPEGSISTLTIQRTEQRDSAMYRCASSPGQGAVGNTIYFGEGSWLTVV.

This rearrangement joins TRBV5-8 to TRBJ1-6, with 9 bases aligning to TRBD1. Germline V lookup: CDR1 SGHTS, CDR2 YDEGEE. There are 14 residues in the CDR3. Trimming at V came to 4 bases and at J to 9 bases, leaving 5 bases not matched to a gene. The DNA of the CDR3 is TGTGCCAGCAGCGGCGGGACAGGGCCTTCACCCCTCCACTTT. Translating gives CASSGGTGPSPLHF. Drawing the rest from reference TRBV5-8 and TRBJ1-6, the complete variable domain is EAGVTQSPTHLIKTRGQQATLRCSPISGHTSVYWYQQALGLGLQFLLWYDEGEERNRGNFPPRFSGRQFPNYSSELNVNALELEDSALYLCASSGGTGPSPLHFGNGTRLTVT.

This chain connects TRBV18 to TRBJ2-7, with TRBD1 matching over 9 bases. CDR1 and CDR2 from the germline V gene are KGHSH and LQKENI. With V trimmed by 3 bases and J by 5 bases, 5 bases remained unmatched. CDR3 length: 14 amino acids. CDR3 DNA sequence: TGTGCCAGCTCACCGGGGACAGGGAGGAACGAGCAGTACTTC. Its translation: CASSPGTGRNEQYF.

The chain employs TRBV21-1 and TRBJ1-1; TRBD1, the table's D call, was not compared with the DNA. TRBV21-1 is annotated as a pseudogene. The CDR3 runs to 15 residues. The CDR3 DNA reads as TGTGCCAGCAGCATCTTAGGGACAGGGGCATCCGAAGCTTTCTTT. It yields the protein CASSILGTGASEAFF.

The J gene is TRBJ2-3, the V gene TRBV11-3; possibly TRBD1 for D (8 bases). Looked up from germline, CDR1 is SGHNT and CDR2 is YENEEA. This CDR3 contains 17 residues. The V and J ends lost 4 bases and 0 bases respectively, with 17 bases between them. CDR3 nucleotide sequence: TGTGCCAGCAGCTCACCCGGGAGGACAGGGAGCACAGATACGCAGTATTTT. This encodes CASSSPGRTGSTDTQYF. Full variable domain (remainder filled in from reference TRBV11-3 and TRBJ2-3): EAGVVQSPRYKIIEKKQPVAFWCNPISGHNTLYWYLQNLGQGPELLIRYENEEAVDDSQLPKDRFSAERLKGVDSTLKIQPAELGDSAVYLCASSSPGRTGSTDTQYFGPGTRLTVL.

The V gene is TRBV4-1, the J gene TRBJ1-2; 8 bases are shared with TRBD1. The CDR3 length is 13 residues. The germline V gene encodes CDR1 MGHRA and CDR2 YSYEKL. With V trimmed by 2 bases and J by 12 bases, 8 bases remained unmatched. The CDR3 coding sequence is TGCGCCAGCAGCCAATCCTCGGACAGGGATCACACCTTC. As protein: CASSQSSDRDHTF.

The CDR3 DNA sequence: TGTGCCAGCAGCTTATCTCGGGGTCGCACTCACAGCTCCTACGAGCAGTACTTC. Its protein is CASSLSRGRTHSSYEQYF. The chain has TRBV13 and TRBJ2-7; D might be TRBD2 (5 bases). The germline gives CDR1 PRHDT, CDR2 FYEKMQ (reference sequence). The CDR3 is made up of 18 amino acids. Trimming left V 2 bases short and J 0 bases short, with 20 bases between. The full variable domain, with the rest looked up from reference TRBV13 and TRBJ2-7, is AAGVIQSPRHLIKEKRETATLKCYPIPRHDTVYWYQQGPGQDPQFLISFYEKMQSDKGSIPDRFSAQQFSDYHSELNMSSLELGDSALYFCASSLSRGRTHSSYEQYFGPGTRLTVT.

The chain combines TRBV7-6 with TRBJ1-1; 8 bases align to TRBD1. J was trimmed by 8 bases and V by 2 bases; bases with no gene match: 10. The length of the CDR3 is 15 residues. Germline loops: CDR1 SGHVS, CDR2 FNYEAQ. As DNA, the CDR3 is TGTGCCAGCAGCTTACAGACAGGGGAGAGGAAGGAAGCTTTCTTT. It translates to CASSLQTGERKEAFF.

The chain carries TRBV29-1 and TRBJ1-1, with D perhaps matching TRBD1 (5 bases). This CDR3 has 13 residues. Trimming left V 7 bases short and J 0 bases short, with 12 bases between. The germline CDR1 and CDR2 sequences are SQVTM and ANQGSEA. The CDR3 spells CSAGGGLNTEAFF. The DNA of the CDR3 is TGCAGCGCAGGTGGGGGGTTGAACACTGAAGCTTTCTTT. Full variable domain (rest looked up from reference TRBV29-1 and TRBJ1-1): SAVISQKPSRDICQRGTSLTIQCQVDSQVTMMFWYRQQPGQSLTLIATANQGSEATYESGFVIDKFPISRPNLTFSTLTVSNMSPEDSSIYLCSAGGGLNTEAFFGQGTRLTVV.

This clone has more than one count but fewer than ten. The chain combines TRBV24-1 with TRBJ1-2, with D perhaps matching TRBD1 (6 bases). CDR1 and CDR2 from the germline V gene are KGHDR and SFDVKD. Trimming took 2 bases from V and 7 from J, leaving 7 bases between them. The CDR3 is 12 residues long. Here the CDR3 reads CATSDYRAGYTF. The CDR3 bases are TGTGCCACCAGTGATTACAGGGCTGGCTACACCTTC.

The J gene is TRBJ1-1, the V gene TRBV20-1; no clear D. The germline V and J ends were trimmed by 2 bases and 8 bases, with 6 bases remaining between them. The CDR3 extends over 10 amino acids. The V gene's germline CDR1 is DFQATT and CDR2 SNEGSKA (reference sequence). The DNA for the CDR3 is TGCAGTGCTAGACGGTACGAAGCTTTCTTT. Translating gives CSARRYEAFF.

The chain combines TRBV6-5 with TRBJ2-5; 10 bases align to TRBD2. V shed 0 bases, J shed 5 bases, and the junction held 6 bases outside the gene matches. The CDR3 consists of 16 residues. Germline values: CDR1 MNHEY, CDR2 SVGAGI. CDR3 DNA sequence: TGTGCCAGCAGTTACTCGCGGCTAGCGGGAGTGGAGACCCAGTACTTC. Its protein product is CASSYSRLAGVETQYF.

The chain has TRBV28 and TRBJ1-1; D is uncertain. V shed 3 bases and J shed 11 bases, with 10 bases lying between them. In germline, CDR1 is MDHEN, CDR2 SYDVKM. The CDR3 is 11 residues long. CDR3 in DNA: TGTGCCAGCAGTTTCTGGTCGGGGGCTTTCTTT. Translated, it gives CASSFWSGAFF.

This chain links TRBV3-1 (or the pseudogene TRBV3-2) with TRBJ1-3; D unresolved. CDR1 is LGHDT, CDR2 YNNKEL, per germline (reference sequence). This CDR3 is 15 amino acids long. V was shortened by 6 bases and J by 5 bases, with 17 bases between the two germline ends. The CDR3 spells CASSDLRGGRNTIYF. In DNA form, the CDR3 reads TGTGCCAGCAGTGATCTACGGGGAGGCAGAAACACCATATATTTT.